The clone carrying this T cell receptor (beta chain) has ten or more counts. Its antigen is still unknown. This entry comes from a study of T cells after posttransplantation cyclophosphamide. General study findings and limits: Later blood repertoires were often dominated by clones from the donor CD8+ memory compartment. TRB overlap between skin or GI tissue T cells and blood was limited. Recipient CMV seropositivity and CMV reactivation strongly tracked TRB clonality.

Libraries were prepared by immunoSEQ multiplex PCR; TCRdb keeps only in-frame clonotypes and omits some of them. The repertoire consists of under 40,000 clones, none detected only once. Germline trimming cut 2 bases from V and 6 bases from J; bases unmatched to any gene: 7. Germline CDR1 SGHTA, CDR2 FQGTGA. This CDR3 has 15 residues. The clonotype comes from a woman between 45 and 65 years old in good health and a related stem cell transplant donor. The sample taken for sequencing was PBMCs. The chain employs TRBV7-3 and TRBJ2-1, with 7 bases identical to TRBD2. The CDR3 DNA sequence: TGTGCCAGCAGCTTATCGGCGGGAGTTCTCAATGAGCAGTTCTTC. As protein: CASSLSAGVLNEQFF. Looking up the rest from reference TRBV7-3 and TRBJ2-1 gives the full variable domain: GAGVSQTPSNKVTEKGKYVELRCDPISGHTALYWYRQSLGQGPEFLIYFQGTGAADDSGLPNDRFFAVRPEGSVSTLKIQRTERGDSAVYLCASSLSAGVLNEQFFGPGTRLTVL.